The TCR beta chain described here comes from a study of a mutant IDH1 vaccine in newly diagnosed glioma. The repertoire was sequenced with immunoSEQ multiplex PCR; TCRdb's copy has only in-frame clones and lacks some. Of 88,000 or so clones in the sample, approximately 85% were seen once. Remarks on this clone: Its antigen is unknown.

Time point in this sample: week 23, last vaccination. Doses consisted of 300 ug of mutant IDH1 20-mer peptide each, paired with topical imiquimod. This TCR derives from a young man with glioma. Some clones in this sample may be carry-over from other donors' samples. The sample here was PBMCs, taken from a glioma patient whose treatment included an IDH1 peptide vaccine.

The CDR3 sequence is CASSPTGVGSPLHF. In DNA form, the CDR3 reads TGTGCCAGCAGTCCGACAGGCGTGGGTTCACCCCTCCACTTT. The chain uses TRBV2 and TRBJ1-6, with a tentative D call TRBD1 (6 bases). The V gene lost 5 bases and the J gene lost 9 bases, with 14 bases spanning the gap. The CDR3 has 14 amino acids. CDR1 is SNHLY, CDR2 FYNNEI, per germline.